This T cell receptor beta chain was sequenced during a study of CD8 T cells in ankylosing spondylitis. Findings of the study overall: There were earlier reports of some motif variants in reactive arthritis synovial fluid and blood. It was reported that disease-linked clones were significantly enriched in matched ankylosing spondylitis synovial fluid. Peripheral blood samples showed relatively rare disease-linked clones, and these clones were CD8+. What appeared characteristic of ankylosing spondylitis blood was a TCR beta motif of several highly homologous variants.

Trimming cost V 2 bases and J 0 bases, with 14 bases left between them. Germline CDR1 and CDR2: MDHEN and SYDVKM. CDR3 length equals 17 residues. Libraries of TCR beta came from quantitative 5'-RACE with molecular barcodes. Each CDR3 protein is one row after TCRdb ran MiXCR on the 5' RACE reads. The table includes roughly 490,000 distinct CDR3 sequences, 5.3% detected once. On this clonotype: The antigen is not known.

This TCR was sampled from a male donor with ankylosing spondylitis. Sequenced: blood, either unsorted or a sorted T cell fraction (not recorded which). V is TRBV28 and J is TRBJ1-5; possibly TRBD1 for D (6 bases). CDR3 sequence reads: CASSLGGLPYSNQPQHF. The DNA of the CDR3 is TGTGCCAGCAGTTTAGGGGGCCTGCCATATAGCAATCAGCCCCAGCATTTT.